These 22 T cell receptor beta chains share one sample of origin, sequenced in a study of post-analysis software for immune sequencing data. General study points: TRBV5-6, TRBV5-1 and TRBV20-1 were among about 5 TRBV segments more frequent in patients than controls.

Incorporated into the TCR beta cDNA libraries were unique molecular identifiers, which served to reduce PCR and sequencing biases. TCRdb independently ran MiXCR on the PCR reads; one entry per CDR3 protein. The repertoire holds about 560,000 distinct CDR3 sequences, roughly 46% seen once, with 1.5% to 2% in the top ten. These receptors are not linked to any known antigen. Sequencing was performed on blood. These receptors originate from a girl between 10 and 17 years old with multiple sclerosis.

The rearrangement joins TRBV6-5 to TRBJ1-6; D not certain. CDR3 length equals 15 residues. Trimming stripped 0 bases from V and 15 bases from J, with 18 bases between. Germline CDR1 reads MNHEY; CDR2 reads SVGAGI. CDR3 nucleotide sequence: TGTGCCAGCAGTTACTCGGCGTTCACCCATTCGGGCCTCCACTTT. It is translated as CASSYSAFTHSGLHF.

This chain links TRBV2 with TRBJ2-1, with D perhaps matching TRBD1 or TRBD2 (5 bases each). CDR3 length: 14 amino acids. CDR1 is SNHLY, CDR2 FYNNEI, per germline. The V and J ends lost 2 bases and 2 bases respectively, with 7 bases between them. The CDR3 region is CASSEQGAYNEQFF. For the CDR3, the DNA is TGTGCCAGCAGTGAACAGGGAGCCTACAATGAGCAGTTCTTC.

The genes are TRBV20-1 and TRBJ2-7; perhaps TRBD1 as D (6 bases). V shed 8 bases and J shed 1 base, with 15 bases lying between them. The V gene's germline CDR1 is DFQATT and CDR2 SNEGSKA (reference sequence). This CDR3 comprises 13 residues. CDR3 nucleotide sequence: TGCAGTCCTATACCACAGGGATCCTACGAGCAGTACTTC. It translates to CSPIPQGSYEQYF.

This clonotype came up a few times. The gene calls are TRBV20-1 and TRBJ1-2; 7 nucleotides agree with TRBD1. The germline CDR1 and CDR2 sequences are DFQATT and SNEGSKA (reference sequence). Trimming at V came to 6 bases and at J to 4 bases, leaving 8 bases not matched to a gene. CDR3 length equals 13 residues. DNA of the CDR3: TGCAGTGCCCCGTGGACAGGCGGCTATGGCTACACCTTC. Residues: CSAPWTGGYGYTF.

The table lists this clonotype with a few counts. The gene calls are TRBV5-1 and TRBJ2-5; perhaps TRBD2 as D (5 bases). Germline V gene lookup returns CDR1 SGHRS and CDR2 YFSETQ. V was pared by 2 bases and J by 2 bases, with 13 bases between. The CDR3 runs 15 residues. The CDR3: CASSFLDPGQETQYF. For the CDR3, the DNA is TGCGCCAGCAGCTTTCTCGACCCGGGGCAAGAGACCCAGTACTTC.

This clonotype has ten or more counts. The chain carries TRBV12-3 or TRBV12-4 and TRBJ2-1; 11 bases match TRBD2. The CDR3 extends over 15 amino acids. V lost 4 bases, J lost 7 bases, and 6 bases stayed unmatched. The CDR3: CASSSIAGGRNEQFF. For the CDR3, the DNA is TGTGCCAGCAGTTCCATAGCGGGGGGGCGAAATGAGCAGTTCTTC.

In this sample, this clonotype turned up many times. V usage is TRBV2 and J usage is TRBJ2-1; 8 nucleotides match TRBD2. Germline CDR1 is SNHLY and CDR2 is FYNNEI. Germline trimming cut 6 bases from V and 4 bases from J; bases unmatched to any gene: 5. There are 14 residues in the CDR3. The CDR3: CASSATSVYNEQFF. The CDR3 DNA reads as TGTGCCAGCAGCGCGACTAGCGTATACAATGAGCAGTTCTTC.

V usage is TRBV11-2 and J usage is TRBJ2-1, with D hard to call. Germline V gene data show CDR1 as SGHAT and CDR2 as FQNNGV. CDR3 length: 15 amino acids. With 0 bases removed from V and 4 bases from J, the gap between germline ends came to 10 bases. CDR3 bases: TGTGCCAGCAGCTTAGAGGGAAGAACTTACAATGAGCAGTTCTTC. Its translation is CASSLEGRTYNEQFF.

This clonotype was seen just once. V is TRBV20-1 and J is TRBJ2-1; TRBD1 matches at 8 bases. CDR3 size: 14 residues. CDR1 and CDR2 from the germline V gene are DFQATT and SNEGSKA (reference sequence). Losses at the gene ends were 3 bases for V and 6 bases for J; bases not matched to a gene: 7. CDR3 residues: CSASRTGQTNEQFF. The CDR3 coding sequence is TGCAGTGCTAGCAGGACAGGGCAAACCAATGAGCAGTTCTTC.

This sequence joins TRBV5-1 and TRBJ2-4, with TRBD1 identical over 8 bases. The V gene's germline CDR1 is SGHRS and CDR2 YFSETQ. The CDR3 sequence is 17 residues long. With 6 bases clipped from V and 0 bases from J, the junction kept 11 bases outside the gene matches. This chain's CDR3 is CASKGTGKDLAKNIQYF. As DNA, the CDR3 is TGCGCCAGCAAGGGGACAGGAAAGGATTTAGCCAAAAACATTCAGTACTTC. The variable domain in full, with the rest retrieved from reference TRBV5-1 and TRBJ2-4, is KAGVTQTPRYLIKTRGQQVTLSCSPISGHRSVSWYQQTPGQGLQFLFEYFSETQRNKGNFPGRFSGRQFSNSRSEMNVSTLELGDSALYLCASKGTGKDLAKNIQYFGAGTRLSVL.

Written as DNA, the CDR3 is TGCGCCAGCAGCTTTGCCGGGACAGGGGATGAGACCCAGTACTTC. Translation gives CASSFAGTGDETQYF. The rearrangement uses TRBV5-1 and TRBJ2-5; 10 positions match TRBD1. The CDR3 contains 15 residues. Germline V CDR1 and CDR2: SGHRS, YFSETQ. V gave up 2 bases and J gave up 5 bases; unmatched junction bases: 6.

In this sample, this clonotype turned up once. The V call is TRBV2, the J call TRBJ2-1; 7 bases align to TRBD1. Looked up from germline, CDR1 is SNHLY and CDR2 is FYNNEI. V shed 6 bases and J 4 bases; nucleotides not matched to a gene: 6. The CDR3 length is 14 residues. This CDR3 is CASSHPDRYNEQFF. The CDR3 DNA sequence: TGTGCCAGCAGCCATCCGGACAGGTACAATGAGCAGTTCTTC.

This clonotype was counted only a few times. The V call is TRBV6-5, the J call TRBJ2-7; perhaps TRBD2 as D (6 bases). Per germline, CDR1 MNHEY and CDR2 SVGAGI. Trimming pared 5 bases from V and 0 bases from J, leaving 17 bases between. The CDR3 spans 16 residues. CDR3 DNA sequence: TGTGCCAGCAGTCGAGGGCTAGCGTTGAGCTCCTACGAGCAGTACTTC. Its protein product is CASSRGLALSSYEQYF.

The gene calls are TRBV5-1 and TRBJ2-5; TRBD1 or TRBD2 may be the D gene (5 bases each). V was trimmed by 0 bases and J by 1 base, leaving 16 bases between them. Germline assignment: CDR1 SGHRS and CDR2 YFSETQ. The CDR3 has 17 amino acids. The DNA of the CDR3 is TGCGCCAGCAGCTTGGTCGTGAGGGGCGAGGGCCAAGAGACCCAGTACTTC. It codes for CASSLVVRGEGQETQYF.

The chain links TRBV11-2 to TRBJ2-4; D possibly corresponds to TRBD1 (5 bases). The germline V and J ends were trimmed by 3 bases and 1 base, with 13 bases remaining between them. In germline, CDR1 is SGHAT, CDR2 FQNNGV. The CDR3 runs to 16 residues. CDR3 nucleotides: TGTGCCAGCAGCTTGATCAGGGATCTGGCCAAAAACATTCAGTACTTC. Encoded protein: CASSLIRDLAKNIQYF.

The chain is built from TRBV20-1 and TRBJ1-2; the D is unclear. This CDR3 is built from 11 residues. V was trimmed by 4 bases and J by 9 bases, leaving 12 bases between them. Germline lookup yields CDR1 DFQATT and CDR2 SNEGSKA (reference sequence). CDR3: CSANLGGRYTF. The CDR3 coding sequence is TGCAGTGCTAACCTGGGAGGCCGCTACACCTTC.

CDR3 in amino acids: CASLQGRLDYGYTF. CDR3 in DNA: TGTGCCAGCCTACAGGGACGCCTAGACTATGGCTACACCTTC. V is TRBV18 and J is TRBJ1-2, with a weak D call TRBD1 (6 bases). CDR1 is KGHSH, CDR2 LQKENI, per germline. This CDR3 is 14 amino acids long. The V gene lost 8 bases and the J gene lost 3 bases, with 16 bases spanning the gap.

With respect to this clonotype: One end of the junction is discordant with germline, which a read error may explain. This chain links TRBV5-4 with TRBJ2-7; D is possibly TRBD1 or TRBD2 (6 bases each). CDR1 is SGHNT, CDR2 YYREEE, per germline (reference sequence). This CDR3 has 13 residues. The CDR3 bases are TGTGCCGGCAGCTTGGAGGGGGGCTACGAGCAGTACTTC. Protein: CAGSLEGGYEQYF.

J is TRBJ1-2 and V is TRBV12-3 or TRBV12-4; no clear D gene. CDR3 length equals 13 residues. The germline V and J ends were trimmed by 8 bases and 4 bases, with 14 bases remaining between them. The chain's CDR3 is CASGRGILYGYTF. The CDR3 DNA reads TGTGCCAGCGGGAGAGGCATTCTCTATGGCTACACCTTC.

The chain joins TRBV29-1 to TRBJ2-1; 9 bases align to TRBD2. The CDR3 sequence is 16 residues long. V shed 5 bases and J 0 bases; nucleotides not matched to a gene: 8. Germline values: CDR1 SQVTM, CDR2 ANQGSEA. The CDR3 sequence is CSVSRGTSNSYNEQFF. The CDR3, as DNA: TGCAGCGTTTCCCGGGGGACTAGCAACTCCTACAATGAGCAGTTCTTC.

In its sample, this clonotype was seen a few times. The J gene is TRBJ2-5, the V gene TRBV12-3 or TRBV12-4; no clear D. V was cut by 2 bases and J by 6 bases, with 7 bases left in between. This CDR3 spans 12 amino acids. CDR3 in amino acids: CASSLRVQTQYF. As DNA, the CDR3 is TGTGCCAGCAGTTTAAGGGTTCAGACCCAGTACTTC.

This chain connects TRBV5-1 to TRBJ2-3; D possibly matches TRBD1 or TRBD2 (5 bases each). CDR1 is SGHRS, CDR2 YFSETQ, per germline. V gave up 7 bases and J gave up 3 bases, with 18 bases separating them. This CDR3 comprises 15 residues. This CDR3 reads CASLEGGARTDTQYF. CDR3 bases: TGCGCCAGCCTCGAGGGTGGGGCGAGGACAGATACGCAGTATTTT.